These 21 T cell receptor beta chains share one sample of origin, sequenced in a study of blood T cell repertoires in COVID-19 (dated by TCRdb to about 2020). Library creation used the immunoSEQ multiplex PCR assay. TCRdb limited this immuneACCESS table to in-frame rearrangements with V and J called. A share of clones is missing; checked studies link under half to unresolved V genes, and the rest is unexplained. The sample data list around 140,000 clones, and 77% of these were observed just once. The ten largest clonotypes hold roughly 8.6% of the sample. Sequenced: peripheral blood. All receptors come from a woman aged 50 to 60 with active or convalescent COVID-19.

The DNA of the CDR3 is TGTGCCTGGAGTGTTTCCCGGAGGAACACTGAAGCTTTCTTT. It specifies CAWSVSRRNTEAFF. The genes are TRBV30 and TRBJ1-1; D gene ambiguous. CDR3 length: 14 amino acids. Germline V gene sequence: CDR1 GTSNPN, CDR2 SVGIG (reference sequence). V dropped 0 bases and J dropped 1 base, with 9 bases sitting between them. Full variable domain (remainder filled in from reference TRBV30 and TRBJ1-1): SQTIHQWPATLVQPVGSPLSLECTVEGTSNPNLYWYRQAAGRGLQLLFYSVGIGQISSEVPQNLSASRPQDRQFILSSKKLLLSDSGFYLCAWSVSRRNTEAFFGQGTRLTVV.

The chain is built from TRBV28 and TRBJ2-6, with D uncertain. Trimming removed 3 bases at V and 4 bases at J, with 10 bases between. Germline CDR1 MDHEN, CDR2 SYDVKM. CDR3 length equals 15 residues. CDR3 DNA: TGTGCCAGCAGTTTTATAGCCACAGGGGCCAACGTCCTGACTTTC. Its translation is CASSFIATGANVLTF.

The genes are TRBV10-1 and TRBJ2-7; 9 bases are a match to TRBD1. CDR1 and CDR2 from the germline V gene are WNHNN and SYGVQD (reference sequence). Trimming cost V 9 bases and J 0 bases; bases outside gene matches: 9. The CDR3 loop spans 15 amino acids. DNA of the CDR3: TGCGCCAGGATACTCGACAGGGGGGACTCCTACGAGCAGTACTTC. It encodes CARILDRGDSYEQYF.

V is TRBV6-2 or TRBV6-3 and J is TRBJ2-7; 9 nucleotides agree with TRBD1. V was pared by 2 bases and J by 4 bases, with 9 bases of the junction left unmatched. Germline values: CDR1 MNHEY, CDR2 SVGEGT. The CDR3 is made up of 16 amino acids. CDR3 loop: CASSYPRQGESYEQYF. The CDR3 DNA follows: TGTGCCAGCAGTTACCCCCGACAGGGGGAATCATACGAGCAGTACTTC.

This chain uses TRBV12-3 or TRBV12-4 with TRBJ2-2; D is uncertain. The CDR3 spans 12 residues. The V end lost 7 bases, the J end lost 6 bases, and 9 bases lay between the germline ends. Written as DNA, the CDR3 is TGTGCCAGCACCCTTTTTCCCGGGGAGCTGTTTTTT. Its protein is CASTLFPGELFF.

The chain links TRBV19 to TRBJ1-5; D is ambiguous. The CDR3 has 15 amino acids. Germline values: CDR1 LNHDA, CDR2 SQIVND (reference sequence). Trimming stripped 7 bases from V and 1 base from J, with 14 bases between. CDR3 loop: CASTMRRGSNQPQHF. In DNA form, the CDR3 reads TGTGCCAGTACCATGCGGCGGGGAAGCAATCAGCCCCAGCATTTT.

This chain connects TRBV19 to TRBJ2-2; D is perhaps TRBD2 (5 bases). The CDR3 totals 13 residues. CDR1 is LNHDA, CDR2 SQIVND, per germline (reference sequence). Trimming took off 2 bases at V and 5 bases at J, with 6 bases between the two ends. CDR3 sequence: CASSIRGTGELFF. The DNA of the CDR3 is TGTGCCAGTAGTATACGGGGAACCGGGGAGCTGTTTTTT.

The chain links TRBV7-9 to TRBJ2-1; tentative D call: TRBD1 (6 bases). V shed 4 bases and J shed 7 bases, with 14 bases lying between them. In germline, CDR1 is SEHNR, CDR2 FQNEAQ (reference sequence). The CDR3 is made up of 14 amino acids. The CDR3 DNA is TGTGCCAGCAGCTCATCCTTACAGGGAAATGAGCAGTTCTTC. It is translated as CASSSSLQGNEQFF. The full variable domain, completed using reference TRBV7-9 and TRBJ2-1, is DTGVSQNPRHKITKRGQNVTFRCDPISEHNRLYWYRQTLGQGPEFLTYFQNEAQLEKSRLLSDRFSAERPKGSFSTLEIQRTEQGDSAMYLCASSSSLQGNEQFFGPGTRLTVL.

This clone was seen only a few times. The rearrangement joins TRBV15 to TRBJ1-4; no definite D call. Trimming took off 0 bases at V and 8 bases at J, with 10 bases between the two ends. Germline values: CDR1 LNHNV, CDR2 YYDKDF (reference sequence). The CDR3 extends over 14 amino acids. This CDR3 is CATSRDRREEKLFF. The CDR3, as DNA: TGTGCCACCAGCAGAGATAGGAGGGAGGAAAAACTGTTTTTT.

The chain joins TRBV6-2 or TRBV6-3 to TRBJ1-3, with D perhaps TRBD1 (5 bases). CDR1 is MNHEY and CDR2 is SVGEGT in the germline V gene. The V end was cut by 5 bases, the J end by 8 bases, with 13 bases between. There are 13 residues in the CDR3. CDR3 region: CASSVDSLYTIYF. DNA of the CDR3: TGTGCCAGCAGTGTTGACAGTCTCTACACCATATATTTT.

V usage is TRBV5-1 and J usage is TRBJ2-2; 11 bases map to TRBD1. Trimming cost V 4 bases and J 7 bases; bases outside gene matches: 9. CDR1 is SGHRS, CDR2 YFSETQ, per germline. This CDR3 has 16 amino acids. This CDR3 is CASSSGTGGTVGELFF. In DNA form, the CDR3 reads TGCGCCAGCAGCAGCGGGACAGGGGGGACGGTCGGGGAGCTGTTTTTT.

As for this clone: Different DNA sequences within this sample yield the same CDR3. The CDR3 is CASRVTGNTEAFF. CDR3 DNA: TGTGCCAGCAGGGTTACAGGCAACACTGAAGCTTTCTTT. This rearrangement joins TRBV7-8 to TRBJ1-1; a possible D gene is TRBD1 (5 bases). The ends were cut back, 6 bases at V and 2 bases at J, with 10 bases in the middle. The length of the CDR3 is 13 residues. In germline, CDR1 is SGHVS, CDR2 FQNEAQ.

The rearrangement links TRBV27 to TRBJ1-3; D gene uncertain. CDR1 is MNHEY, CDR2 SMNVEV, per germline (reference sequence). This CDR3 has 15 amino acids. V lost 2 bases, J lost 4 bases, and 12 bases lay in between. CDR3 sequence: CASSLDMTSGNTIYF. The CDR3 DNA reads TGTGCCAGCAGTTTAGATATGACTTCCGGAAACACCATATATTTT.

The chain is built from TRBV25-1 and TRBJ1-2, with 7 nucleotides matching TRBD1. Trimming removed 2 bases from V and 4 bases from J; junction bases left unmatched: 7. CDR1 is MGHDK, CDR2 SYGVNS, per germline. The CDR3 loop spans 15 amino acids. The CDR3 sequence: CASSEEGGQLYGYTF. CDR3 DNA sequence: TGTGCCAGCAGTGAAGAGGGGGGACAGCTCTATGGCTACACCTTC.

This clone was recorded at least ten times. In nucleotides, the CDR3 is TGTGCCAGCAGCCCTATCCCAAACAGGGGGAATCAGCCCCAGCATTTT. It translates to CASSPIPNRGNQPQHF. V is TRBV6-2 or TRBV6-3 and J is TRBJ1-5, with 8 bases lining up with TRBD1. Germline assignment: CDR1 MNHEY and CDR2 SVGEGT. The V and J ends lost 6 bases and 4 bases, in that order; junction bases with no gene match: 11. The CDR3 extends over 16 amino acids.

This rearrangement joins TRBV28 to TRBJ2-7, with D perhaps matching TRBD1 (5 bases). This CDR3 is 15 amino acids long. V lost 5 bases and J 0 bases, leaving 14 bases between the germline ends. Germline lookup yields CDR1 MDHEN and CDR2 SYDVKM. The CDR3 sequence: CASSRQGGGSYEQYF. The DNA of the CDR3 is TGTGCCAGCAGTCGGCAGGGCGGTGGCTCCTACGAGCAGTACTTC.

The CDR3 is CASSSITLNTEAFF. The CDR3 DNA reads TGTGCCAGCAGCTCAATCACACTGAACACTGAAGCTTTCTTT. V gene TRBV7-2 combines with J gene TRBJ1-1; D is unclear. The V end was cut by 4 bases, the J end by 0 bases, with 9 bases between. The germline CDR1 and CDR2 sequences are SGHTA and FQGNSA. This CDR3 spans 14 amino acids. The full variable domain, its missing parts supplied by reference TRBV7-2 and TRBJ1-1, is GAGVSQSPSNKVTEKGKDVELRCDPISGHTALYWYRQSLGQGLEFLIYFQGNSAPDKSGLPSDRFSAERTGGSVSTLTIQRTQQEDSAVYLCASSSITLNTEAFFGQGTRLTVV.

The rearrangement links TRBV6-5 to TRBJ1-2; D is unresolved. Germline CDR1 is MNHEY and CDR2 is SVGAGI. V shed 5 bases and J shed 4 bases, with 14 bases lying between them. The length of the CDR3 is 14 residues. This chain's CDR3 is CASSPPAGSYGYTF. The CDR3 DNA reads as TGTGCCAGCAGTCCCCCCGCCGGGAGCTATGGCTACACCTTC.

The genes are TRBV18 and TRBJ2-1; 8 positions agree with TRBD1. The V segment lost 2 bases and the J segment 6 bases; nucleotides outside the gene matches: 3. Germline V gene data show CDR1 as KGHSH and CDR2 as LQKENI. The CDR3 totals 14 residues. CDR3 nucleotide sequence: TGTGCCAGCTCACCAGGGACAGGATCCAATGAGCAGTTCTTC. Translating it yields CASSPGTGSNEQFF.

The V gene is TRBV4-3, the J gene TRBJ2-7; perhaps TRBD2 as D (5 bases). CDR1 LGHNA and CDR2 YSLEER come from the germline V gene. V was cut by 0 bases and J by 3 bases, with 12 bases left in between. This CDR3 has 15 amino acids. The CDR3 protein is CASSQDRGSDYEQYF. The CDR3 region has the DNA TGCGCCAGCAGCCAAGATCGGGGTAGCGACTACGAGCAGTACTTC.

The chain couples TRBV19 to TRBJ2-1, with 14 positions matching TRBD2. The CDR3 totals 17 residues. Germline CDR1 LNHDA, CDR2 SQIVND (reference sequence). The junction had 11 bases not matched to a gene; V was cut back by 4 bases and J by 9 bases. The CDR3 spells CASSTRTSGRPRAEQFF. CDR3 DNA sequence: TGTGCCAGTAGTACCCGGACTAGCGGGAGGCCCCGGGCTGAGCAGTTCTTC.